This T cell receptor (beta chain) was observed in a study of blood T cell repertoires in COVID-19. Only in-frame clones appear in the TCRdb table, and some are missing; sequencing was by immunoSEQ multiplex PCR. Found here are about 8,000 clones, 91% of them singletons; the top ten hold less than 5%. This clone was recorded a few times. CDR1 is SEHNR, CDR2 FQNEAQ, per germline (reference sequence). J was trimmed by 5 bases and V by 4 bases; bases with no gene match: 9. The CDR3 contains 15 residues. The rearrangement uses TRBV7-9 and TRBJ2-7, with TRBD2 matching over 9 bases. The sequence derives from a woman aged 45-60 years with active COVID-19. The sample taken for sequencing was peripheral blood. CDR3 region: CASSSTLAGSHEQYF. The CDR3 bases are TGTGCCAGCAGCTCGACTCTAGCGGGAAGCCACGAGCAGTACTTC.